One sample yielded the 22 T cell receptor beta chains listed below, sequenced in a study of cytomegalovirus exposure and HLA in healthy donors. The PCR used 60 Vbeta and 13 Jbeta primers. Sequencing used immunoSEQ multiplex PCR; TCRdb keeps in-frame clones, though not all of them. The table records roughly 150,000 clones, around four fifths of them present only once. Sequencing was carried out using PBMCs. These receptors all stem from a male donor in good health and CMV-seronegative.

The chain links TRBV7-9 to TRBJ1-2; D call uncertain. CDR1 SEHNR and CDR2 FQNEAQ come from the germline V gene (reference sequence). V lost 2 bases to trimming and J lost 6 bases, with 10 bases between them. The CDR3 contains 13 residues. This chain's CDR3 is CASSLSADHGYTF. In DNA form, the CDR3 reads TGTGCCAGCAGCTTAAGCGCCGACCATGGCTACACCTTC. The full variable domain, in which reference TRBV7-9 and TRBJ1-2 provide the parts outside the CDR3, is DTGVSQNPRHKITKRGQNVTFRCDPISEHNRLYWYRQTLGQGPEFLTYFQNEAQLEKSRLLSDRFSAERPKGSFSTLEIQRTEQGDSAMYLCASSLSADHGYTFGSGTRLTVV.

The chain combines TRBV11-2 with TRBJ1-6; tentatively, D is TRBD1 (6 bases). Trimming shortened V by 5 bases and J by 10 bases, and 15 bases separated the two germline ends. The germline CDR1 and CDR2 sequences are SGHAT and FQNNGV. CDR3 length: 14 amino acids. CDR3 sequence: CASSEQGSKSPLHF. CDR3 coding DNA: TGTGCCAGCAGCGAACAGGGTTCGAAATCACCCCTCCACTTT.

V is TRBV6-5 and J is TRBJ2-7; TRBD1 matches 9 bases. V lost 2 bases, J lost 4 bases, and 6 bases stayed unmatched. The CDR3 extends over 15 amino acids. Per germline, CDR1 MNHEY and CDR2 SVGAGI. In DNA, the CDR3 is TGTGCCAGCAGTTACCATGGGACAGGGAAATACGAGCAGTACTTC. This codes for CASSYHGTGKYEQYF.

The table lists this clone with a few counts. The rearrangement uses TRBV6-5 and TRBJ1-5, with 7 bases identical to TRBD1. Germline V gene lookup returns CDR1 MNHEY and CDR2 SVGAGI. This CDR3 spans 14 amino acids. Trimming cost V 5 bases and J 4 bases; bases outside gene matches: 5. CDR3 DNA: TGTGCCAGCAGTGGGACAGCCAGTAATCAGCCCCAGCATTTT. It translates to CASSGTASNQPQHF.

J is TRBJ2-5 and V is TRBV29-1; D perhaps matches TRBD1 (6 bases). This CDR3 is built from 13 residues. Germline CDR1 and CDR2: SQVTM and ANQGSEA. V was trimmed by 2 bases and J by 5 bases, leaving 12 bases between them. CDR3 DNA sequence: TGCAGCGTTGAACTGGGGGCCGGGGAGACCCAGTACTTC. Translating it yields CSVELGAGETQYF.

This clone is a singleton in its sample. The chain joins TRBV7-2 to TRBJ2-7; 8 nucleotides line up with TRBD1. The CDR3 extends over 13 amino acids. CDR1 is SGHTA, CDR2 FQGNSA, per germline. V was pared by 3 bases and J by 3 bases, with 1 base of the junction left unmatched. The CDR3 here is CASSFGQGYEQYF. Written as DNA, the CDR3 is TGTGCCAGCAGCTTCGGACAGGGCTACGAGCAGTACTTC.

The chain couples TRBV18 to TRBJ1-2; TRBD1 might be the D (5 bases). V was pared by 0 bases and J by 8 bases, with 13 bases between. CDR3 size: 14 residues. Per the germline V gene, CDR1 is KGHSH and CDR2 is LQKENI. The CDR3 reads CASSPPAGPNGYTF. The DNA of the CDR3 is TGTGCCAGCTCACCACCGGCAGGGCCCAACGGCTACACCTTC.

V and J are TRBV5-8 and TRBJ2-7; a possible D gene is TRBD1 (5 bases). Trimming took 5 bases from V and 0 from J, leaving 15 bases between them. Germline loops: CDR1 SGHTS, CDR2 YDEGEE. The CDR3 covers 15 residues. The CDR3, as DNA: TGTGCCAGCAGGCCTACAGGAATAGTCTCCTACGAGCAGTACTTC. Amino acids: CASRPTGIVSYEQYF.

The chain joins TRBV28 to TRBJ2-5; 7 bases line up with TRBD1. The last part of the DNA fits TRBJ2-7 better; the J call may be wrong. This CDR3 contains 13 residues. Germline V gene data show CDR1 as MDHEN and CDR2 as SYDVKM. CDR3 nucleotide sequence: TGTGCCAGCAGCTTAACAGGGGATAACGAGCAGTACTTC. Translated: CASSLTGDNEQYF.

The chain couples TRBV2 to TRBJ2-3; 11 positions match TRBD2. Germline loops: CDR1 SNHLY, CDR2 FYNNEI. This CDR3 is built from 15 residues. The trim removed 6 bases at V and 5 bases at J, leaving 7 bases unmatched. CDR3 DNA sequence: TGTGCCAGCAGACAACTAGCGGGGGATATAGATACGCAGTATTTT. Amino acid sequence: CASRQLAGDIDTQYF.

J is TRBJ2-7 and V is TRBV10-3; a possible D gene is TRBD1 (6 bases). The CDR3 runs to 14 residues. Germline CDR1 is ENHRY and CDR2 is SYGVKD. The V end lost 2 bases, the J end lost 4 bases, and 12 bases lay between the germline ends. The CDR3 loop reads CAISESRDKYEQYF. CDR3 DNA: TGTGCCATCAGTGAGAGCCGGGACAAGTACGAGCAGTACTTC.

The J gene is TRBJ2-2, the V gene TRBV18, with 7 bases matching TRBD1. Per germline, CDR1 KGHSH and CDR2 LQKENI. V lost 8 bases to trimming and J lost 2 bases; unmatched junction nucleotides: 8. The CDR3 consists of 15 residues. The CDR3 protein is CASEETGINTGELFF. CDR3 coding DNA: TGTGCCAGCGAGGAGACAGGGATCAACACCGGGGAGCTGTTTTTT.

The chain carries TRBV2 and TRBJ2-7, with D unresolved. V shed 3 bases and J shed 1 base, with 10 bases lying between them. The CDR3 spans 14 residues. Looked up from germline, CDR1 is SNHLY and CDR2 is FYNNEI. Here the CDR3 reads CASSDVGVSYEQYF. The DNA for the CDR3 is TGTGCCAGCAGTGATGTAGGAGTTTCCTACGAGCAGTACTTC.

This clone was counted only a few times. Other nucleotide sequences in the sample specify the same CDR3. The chain joins TRBV5-4 to TRBJ2-3, with 7 nucleotides matching TRBD2. From germline, CDR1 is SGHNT and CDR2 YYREEE (reference sequence). V dropped 0 bases and J dropped 1; count of bases not matched to a gene: 2. The CDR3 extends over 15 amino acids. The CDR3 here is CASSLAAGGTDTQYF. DNA of the CDR3: TGTGCCAGCAGCTTGGCCGCGGGGGGCACAGATACGCAGTATTTT.

The table lists this clone with a few counts. CDR3 residues: CASSSRTGTTEAFF. The DNA of the CDR3 is TGTGCCAGCAGTTCCCGGACAGGGACCACTGAAGCTTTCTTT. The V and J genes are TRBV6-5 and TRBJ1-1; TRBD1 aligns across 8 bases. The germline CDR1 and CDR2 sequences are MNHEY and SVGAGI. The CDR3 is 14 amino acids. Trimming took 4 bases from V and 4 from J; bases not matched to a gene: 5.

The rearrangement links TRBV28 to TRBJ2-7; 11 bases match TRBD2. V gave up 5 bases and J gave up 2 bases; unmatched junction bases: 11. In germline, CDR1 is MDHEN, CDR2 SYDVKM. The CDR3 runs to 17 residues. CDR3 DNA sequence: TGTGCCAGCAGTGCCTGGGGACTAGCGGATCACACCTACGAGCAGTACTTC. Residues: CASSAWGLADHTYEQYF.

The chain joins TRBV11-2 to TRBJ2-3; D gene uncertain. Germline CDR1 SGHAT, CDR2 FQNNGV. This CDR3 contains 15 residues. V gave up 1 base and J gave up 3 bases, with 11 bases separating them. The CDR3 loop is CASSLVERSTDTQYF. Here the CDR3 DNA reads TGTGCCAGCAGCTTAGTTGAGAGAAGTACAGATACGCAGTATTTT.

J is TRBJ1-1 and V is TRBV19; 11 nucleotides match TRBD1. CDR3 length: 16 residues. V shed 5 bases and J 5 bases; nucleotides not matched to a gene: 10. The germline V gene has CDR1 LNHDA and CDR2 SQIVND (reference sequence). The CDR3 sequence: CASSAGTGGVKTEAFF. The CDR3 DNA sequence: TGTGCCAGTAGTGCCGGGACAGGGGGAGTTAAGACTGAAGCTTTCTTT.

The chain uses TRBV4-2 and TRBJ1-6, with no clear D. Germline-derived CDR1 and CDR2 are LGHNA and YNFKEQ. The CDR3 loop spans 16 amino acids. V was cut by 0 bases and J by 0 bases, with 6 bases left in between. The CDR3, as DNA: TGTGCCAGCAGCCAAGAGACACGCTCCTATAATTCACCCCTCCACTTT. Translated, it gives CASSQETRSYNSPLHF.

V is TRBV4-3 and J is TRBJ2-3; 7 nucleotides line up with TRBD1. Germline V gene sequence: CDR1 LGHNA, CDR2 YSLEER. V shed 4 bases, J shed 0 bases, and the junction held 1 base outside the gene matches. CDR3 length equals 14 residues. Written as DNA, the CDR3 is TGCGCCAGCAGCCCAGGGGGTAGCACAGATACGCAGTATTTT. It encodes CASSPGGSTDTQYF.

This chain links TRBV4-1 with TRBJ2-1; 10 nucleotides line up with TRBD2. CDR1 is MGHRA, CDR2 YSYEKL, per germline. With 0 bases clipped from V and 12 bases from J, the junction kept 8 bases outside the gene matches. This CDR3 is built from 15 residues. For the CDR3, the DNA is TGCGCCAGCAGCCAAGATCAAACTAGCGGGACAGGGCAGTTCTTC. Encoded protein: CASSQDQTSGTGQFF.

This chain links TRBV5-6 with TRBJ1-6; D possibly corresponds to TRBD1 (5 bases). Germline-derived CDR1 and CDR2 are SGHDT and YYEEEE. V shed 0 bases and J shed 11 bases, with 12 bases lying between them. CDR3 size: 14 residues. As DNA, the CDR3 is TGTGCCAGCAGCTTGGGTCAGGGCGGGACACCCCTCCACTTT. This gives the protein CASSLGQGGTPLHF.